This T cell receptor (beta chain) was recorded in a study of cytomegalovirus exposure and HLA in healthy donors. Donors were nominally healthy when sampled, though unrecorded immune exposures were likely. J gave up 7 bases and V 1 base, and 6 bases lay outside the gene matches. Germline assignment: CDR1 LNHDA and CDR2 SQIVND (reference sequence). CDR3 length: 15 residues. A multiplex PCR was run with 60 Vbeta primers and 13 Jbeta primers. TCRdb's copy holds only in-frame clones and misses some; the assay was immunoSEQ multiplex PCR. In the table there are 85,000 to 120,000 clones, under 80% of which are singletons.

Sequencing input: PBMCs. The source of this sequence is a man aged 60 to 75 in good health and CMV-seronegative. The chain is built from TRBV19 and TRBJ1-5; 8 nucleotides agree with TRBD1. Written as DNA, the CDR3 is TGTGCCAGTAGTATAGCCGGACAGGGAGGGCAGCCCCAGCATTTT. Its translation is CASSIAGQGGQPQHF. Supplemented by reference TRBV19 and TRBJ1-5, the full variable domain reads DGGITQSPKYLFRKEGQNVTLSCEQNLNHDAMYWYRQDPGQGLRLIYYSQIVNDFQKGDIAEGYSVSREKKESFPLTVTSAQKNPTAFYLCASSIAGQGGQPQHFGDGTRLSIL.